Listed below are T cell receptor beta chains from one sample, sequenced in a study of blood T cell repertoires in COVID-19. TCRdb keeps only in-frame clones here, not all; method: immunoSEQ multiplex PCR. The sample lists 250,000 to 350,000 clones, less than 85% occurring once. The specimen sequenced was peripheral blood. Every receptor here comes from a human donor with COVID-19, enrolled during active disease. The donor label of this sample is uncertain. The conserved cysteine and the conserved F or W are not part of the CDR3 here. Each record gives: V gene, D gene, CDR3 protein. A D gene is named only where the DNA matches it firmly.

TRBV2,NA,ASKGGDTQY
TRBV7-2,TRBD1,ASSPDVTGGVETQY
TRBV7-3,TRBD2,ASSSSGTYEQY
TRBV7-9,NA,ASSFNGEQF
TRBV3-1/TRBV3-2,NA,ASSRIRQAGEAF
TRBV18,NA,ASSPIKDSSGNTIY
TRBV27,NA,ASSTKGGSYEQY
TRBV6-1,NA,ASSEVGGPRQPQH
TRBV7-2,NA,ASSYNPRRGQPQH
TRBV19,NA,ASSGRGAGRPSDSYNEQF
TRBV29-1,TRBD2,SELAGGLNEQF
TRBV24-1,TRBD2,ATSDSTPAGGSYEQY
TRBV12-3/TRBV12-4,NA,ASSPRGRTEAF